The sequence of this T cell receptor beta chain was determined in a study of blood T cell repertoires in COVID-19. Background on the study: In each case, the material was cDNA or gDNA derived from T cells, B-cell-depleted T cells, or PBMCs.

The germline V and J ends were trimmed by 0 bases and 9 bases, with 12 bases remaining between them. The CDR3 runs to 14 residues. Germline assignment: CDR1 GTSNPN and CDR2 SVGIG (reference sequence). Profiled with immunoSEQ multiplex PCR; TCRdb holds only in-frame clones, not every one. The data show about 260,000 clones, 80% to 90% seen once. The chain uses TRBV30 and TRBJ1-6, with D possibly TRBD1 on 5 matching bases. The specimen was peripheral blood. The clonotype comes from a woman in her 70s with COVID-19, enrolled during active disease. The CDR3 region is CAWSVRQGSSPLHF. The CDR3 DNA reads TGTGCCTGGAGTGTGAGGCAGGGAAGTTCACCCCTCCACTTT.